This T cell receptor beta chain emerged from a study of blood T cells in healthy people across ages. This CDR3 is built from 13 residues. V lost 6 bases and J 1 base, leaving 7 bases between the germline ends. PCR was performed a second time for about 7 to 11 cycles using a sample-barcoded 5' primer and a J-beta primer mix. Each cDNA molecule carried a tag from a template-switch adaptor that contained 12 random nucleotides. Using its own MiXCR run on the 5' RACE reads, TCRdb lists one record per CDR3 protein. The sample includes some 1.5 million distinct CDR3 sequences, 28% seen only once; the top ten take approximately 7.7%. Concerning this clonotype: Its antigen is as yet unknown.

Findings and limits, study-wide: Roughly linearly, TCR beta diversity per million T cells fell as age increased.

Samples each had at least 6 micrograms of total RNA extracted. The sample consisted of blood. The source of this sequence is a woman in her twenties or thirties in good health. The gene calls are TRBV6-7 and TRBJ1-3; D not resolved. TRBV6-7 counts as an open reading frame of uncertain function. The CDR3 loop reads CASRGTSGNTIYF. The CDR3 DNA follows: TGTGCCAGCAGGGGTACTTCTGGAAACACCATATATTTT.